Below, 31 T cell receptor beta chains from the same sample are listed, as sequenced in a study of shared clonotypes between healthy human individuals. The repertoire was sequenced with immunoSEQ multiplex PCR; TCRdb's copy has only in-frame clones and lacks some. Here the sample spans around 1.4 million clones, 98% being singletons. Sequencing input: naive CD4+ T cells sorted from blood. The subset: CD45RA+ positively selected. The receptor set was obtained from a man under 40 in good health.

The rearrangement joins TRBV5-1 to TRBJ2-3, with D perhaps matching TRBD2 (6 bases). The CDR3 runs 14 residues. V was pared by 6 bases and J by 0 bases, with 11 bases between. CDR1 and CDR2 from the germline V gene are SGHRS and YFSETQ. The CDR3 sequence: CASIPGLSTDTQYF. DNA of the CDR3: TGCGCCAGCATTCCGGGACTTAGCACAGATACGCAGTATTTT.

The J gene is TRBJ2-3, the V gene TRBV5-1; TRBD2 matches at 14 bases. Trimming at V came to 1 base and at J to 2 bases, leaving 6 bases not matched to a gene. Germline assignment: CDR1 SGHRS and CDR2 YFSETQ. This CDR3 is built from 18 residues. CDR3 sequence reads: CASSLSGTSGSFTDTQYF. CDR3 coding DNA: TGCGCCAGCAGCTTGTCCGGGACTAGCGGGAGTTTCACAGATACGCAGTATTTT.

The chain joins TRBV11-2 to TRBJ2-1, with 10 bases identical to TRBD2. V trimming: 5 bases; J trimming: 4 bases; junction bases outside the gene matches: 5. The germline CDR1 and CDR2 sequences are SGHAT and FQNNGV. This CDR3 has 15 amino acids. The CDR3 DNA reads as TGTGCCAGCAGCGAACTAGCGGGATCTTACAATGAGCAGTTCTTC. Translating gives CASSELAGSYNEQFF.

The CDR3 DNA reads TGTGCCAGTAGTATCGCTTACAGGGGAGGCACAGATACGCAGTATTTT. As protein: CASSIAYRGGTDTQYF. This rearrangement joins TRBV19 to TRBJ2-3, with TRBD1 matching over 7 bases. Trimming at V came to 3 bases and at J to 1 base, leaving 7 bases not matched to a gene. CDR3 length: 16 amino acids. The germline CDR1 and CDR2 sequences are LNHDA and SQIVND (reference sequence).

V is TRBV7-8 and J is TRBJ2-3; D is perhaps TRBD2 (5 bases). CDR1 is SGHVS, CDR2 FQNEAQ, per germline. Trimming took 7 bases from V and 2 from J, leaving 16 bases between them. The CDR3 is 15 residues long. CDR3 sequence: CASTQAADFTDTQYF. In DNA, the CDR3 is TGTGCCAGCACCCAAGCCGCGGACTTCACAGATACGCAGTATTTT.

The CDR3 DNA sequence: TGTGCCAGCTCACTGGCAATCTCCTACGAGCAGTACTTC. It translates to CASSLAISYEQYF. This rearrangement joins TRBV18 to TRBJ2-7; no reliable D call. The CDR3 contains 13 residues. Trimming took off 4 bases at V and 0 bases at J, with 7 bases between the two ends. Germline CDR1 reads KGHSH; CDR2 reads LQKENI. The full variable domain, with the rest looked up from reference TRBV18 and TRBJ2-7, is NAGVMQNPRHLVRRRGQEARLRCSPMKGHSHVYWYRQLPEEGLKFMVYLQKENIIDESGMPKERFSAEFPKEGPSILRIQQVVRGDSAAYFCASSLAISYEQYFGPGTRLTVT.

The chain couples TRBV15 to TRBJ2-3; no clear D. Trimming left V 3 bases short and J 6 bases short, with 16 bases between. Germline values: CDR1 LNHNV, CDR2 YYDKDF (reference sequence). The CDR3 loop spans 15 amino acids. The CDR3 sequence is CATSSFYRFNDTQYF. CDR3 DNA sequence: TGTGCCACCAGCAGTTTTTATAGGTTTAATGATACGCAGTATTTT.

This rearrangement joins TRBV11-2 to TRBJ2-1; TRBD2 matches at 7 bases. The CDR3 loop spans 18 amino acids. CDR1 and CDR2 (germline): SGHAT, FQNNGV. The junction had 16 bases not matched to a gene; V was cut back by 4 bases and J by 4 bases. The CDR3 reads CASSSPFIPGGSYNEQFF. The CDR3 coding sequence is TGTGCCAGCAGCTCGCCGTTCATTCCGGGAGGATCTTACAATGAGCAGTTCTTC.

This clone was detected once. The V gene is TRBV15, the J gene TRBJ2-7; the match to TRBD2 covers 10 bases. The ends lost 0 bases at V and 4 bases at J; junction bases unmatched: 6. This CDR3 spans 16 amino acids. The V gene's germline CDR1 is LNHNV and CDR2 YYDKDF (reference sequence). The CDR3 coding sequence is TGTGCCACCAGCAGAGATGGCAGCGGGAGGGCGTACGAGCAGTACTTC. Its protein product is CATSRDGSGRAYEQYF.

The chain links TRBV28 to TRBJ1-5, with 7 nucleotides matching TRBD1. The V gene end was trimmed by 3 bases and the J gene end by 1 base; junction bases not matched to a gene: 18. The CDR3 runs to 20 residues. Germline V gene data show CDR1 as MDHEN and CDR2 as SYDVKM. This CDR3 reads CASSFFRIPGTVGSNQPQHF. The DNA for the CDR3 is TGTGCCAGCAGTTTCTTCCGAATACCCGGGACAGTGGGGAGCAATCAGCCCCAGCATTTT.

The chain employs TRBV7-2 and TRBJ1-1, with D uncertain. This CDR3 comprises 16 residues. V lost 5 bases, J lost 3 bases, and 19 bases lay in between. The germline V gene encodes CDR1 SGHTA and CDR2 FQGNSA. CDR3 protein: CASSARRRIGYTEAFF. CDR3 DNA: TGTGCCAGCAGCGCGCGCCGTCGAATTGGGTACACTGAAGCTTTCTTT.

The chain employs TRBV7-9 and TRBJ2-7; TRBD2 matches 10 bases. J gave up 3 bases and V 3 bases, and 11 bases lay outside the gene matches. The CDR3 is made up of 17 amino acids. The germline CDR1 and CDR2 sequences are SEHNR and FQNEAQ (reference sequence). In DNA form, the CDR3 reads TGTGCCAGCAGCTTCAGAGCTAGCGGGAGTGTGGGCTACGAGCAGTACTTC. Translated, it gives CASSFRASGSVGYEQYF.

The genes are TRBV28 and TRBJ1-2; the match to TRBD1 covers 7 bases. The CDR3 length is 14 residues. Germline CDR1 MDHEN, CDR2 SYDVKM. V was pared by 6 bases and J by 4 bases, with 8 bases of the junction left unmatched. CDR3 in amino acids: CASSSTGEGYGYTF. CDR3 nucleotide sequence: TGTGCCAGCAGCTCCACAGGGGAGGGCTATGGCTACACCTTC.

This CDR3 reads CASSTSAWQPQHF. The CDR3 DNA sequence: TGTGCCAGCAGCACAAGCGCGTGGCAGCCCCAGCATTTT. J is TRBJ1-5 and V is TRBV7-6; D gene ambiguous. This CDR3 comprises 13 residues. CDR1 is SGHVS and CDR2 is FNYEAQ in the germline V gene. Trimming took off 5 bases at V and 7 bases at J, with 12 bases between the two ends.

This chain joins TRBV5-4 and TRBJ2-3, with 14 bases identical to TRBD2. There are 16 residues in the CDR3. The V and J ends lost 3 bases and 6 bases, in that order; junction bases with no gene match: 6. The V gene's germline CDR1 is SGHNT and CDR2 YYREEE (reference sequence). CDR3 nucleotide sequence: TGTGCCAGCAGCTCGGGACTAGCGGGAGTCGGGGATACGCAGTATTTT. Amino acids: CASSSGLAGVGDTQYF.

Written as DNA, the CDR3 is TGTGCCAGCAGTTTACGGGCGGACTACGAGCAGTACTTC. Translating it yields CASSLRADYEQYF. The chain links TRBV27 to TRBJ2-7; D uncertain. CDR3 size: 13 residues. Germline CDR1 and CDR2: MNHEY and SMNVEV (reference sequence). Trimming took 2 bases from V and 3 from J, leaving 8 bases between them.

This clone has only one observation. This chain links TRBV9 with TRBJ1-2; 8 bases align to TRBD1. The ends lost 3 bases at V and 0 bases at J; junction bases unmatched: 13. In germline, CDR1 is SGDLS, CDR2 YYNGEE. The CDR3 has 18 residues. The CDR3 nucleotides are TGTGCCAGCAGCGCCGACCCGGGACAGGCCTTAGCTAACTATGGCTACACCTTC. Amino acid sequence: CASSADPGQALANYGYTF.

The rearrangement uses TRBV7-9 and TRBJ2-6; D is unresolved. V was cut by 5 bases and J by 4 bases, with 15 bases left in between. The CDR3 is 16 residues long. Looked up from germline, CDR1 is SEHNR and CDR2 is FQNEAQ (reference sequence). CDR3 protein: CASSLYSLSGANVLTF. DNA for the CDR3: TGTGCCAGCAGCCTATACTCCTTATCCGGGGCCAACGTCCTGACTTTC. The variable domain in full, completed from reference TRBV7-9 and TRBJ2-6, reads DTGVSQNPRHKITKRGQNVTFRCDPISEHNRLYWYRQTLGQGPEFLTYFQNEAQLEKSRLLSDRFSAERPKGSFSTLEIQRTEQGDSAMYLCASSLYSLSGANVLTFGAGSRLTVL.

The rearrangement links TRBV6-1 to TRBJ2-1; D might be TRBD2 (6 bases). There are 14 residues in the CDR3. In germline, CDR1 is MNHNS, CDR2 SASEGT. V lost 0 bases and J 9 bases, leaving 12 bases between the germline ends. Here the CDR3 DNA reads TGTGCCAGCAGTGAAGCGCGGGGCGCGAGTGAGCAGTTCTTC. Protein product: CASSEARGASEQFF.

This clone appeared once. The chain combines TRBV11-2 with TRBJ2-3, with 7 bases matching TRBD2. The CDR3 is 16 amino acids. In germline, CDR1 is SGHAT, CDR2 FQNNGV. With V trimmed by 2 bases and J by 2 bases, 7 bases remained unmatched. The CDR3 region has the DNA TGTGCCAGCAGCTTAACTCCTAGCGGCCACACAGATACGCAGTATTTT. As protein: CASSLTPSGHTDTQYF.

The CDR3 spells CASSLLGRVRYNEQFF. The CDR3 DNA sequence: TGTGCCAGCAGCCTACTCGGGAGGGTTAGGTACAATGAGCAGTTCTTC. V usage is TRBV2 and J usage is TRBJ2-1; 8 positions agree with TRBD2. Germline V gene sequence: CDR1 SNHLY, CDR2 FYNNEI. CDR3 length: 16 amino acids. J lost 4 bases, V lost 6 bases, and 11 bases had no gene match.

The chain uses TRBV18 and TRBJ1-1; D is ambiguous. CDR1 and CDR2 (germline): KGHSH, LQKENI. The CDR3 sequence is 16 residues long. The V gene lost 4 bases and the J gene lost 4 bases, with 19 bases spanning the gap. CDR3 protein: CASSHKGGLIGTEAFF. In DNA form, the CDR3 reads TGTGCCAGCTCACATAAGGGAGGTTTAATAGGCACTGAAGCTTTCTTT.

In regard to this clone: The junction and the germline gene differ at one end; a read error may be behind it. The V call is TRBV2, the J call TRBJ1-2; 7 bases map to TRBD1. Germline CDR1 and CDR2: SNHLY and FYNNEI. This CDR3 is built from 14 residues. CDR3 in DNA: TGTGCCAGCAGCGCCGTCCCGGGACAGCCCCTCAGACCCTTC. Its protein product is CASSAVPGQPLRPF.

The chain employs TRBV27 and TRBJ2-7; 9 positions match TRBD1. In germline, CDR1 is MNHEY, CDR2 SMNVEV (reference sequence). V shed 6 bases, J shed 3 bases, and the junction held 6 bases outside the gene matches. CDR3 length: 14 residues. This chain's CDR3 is CASRPLGQGYEQYF. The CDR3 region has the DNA TGTGCCAGCAGGCCTCTGGGACAGGGCTACGAGCAGTACTTC.

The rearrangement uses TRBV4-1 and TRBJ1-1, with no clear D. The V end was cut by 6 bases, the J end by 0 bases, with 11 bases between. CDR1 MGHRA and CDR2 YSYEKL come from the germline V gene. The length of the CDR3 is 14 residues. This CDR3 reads CASRGLRMNTEAFF. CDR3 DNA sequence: TGCGCCAGCAGAGGACTGAGGATGAACACTGAAGCTTTCTTT.

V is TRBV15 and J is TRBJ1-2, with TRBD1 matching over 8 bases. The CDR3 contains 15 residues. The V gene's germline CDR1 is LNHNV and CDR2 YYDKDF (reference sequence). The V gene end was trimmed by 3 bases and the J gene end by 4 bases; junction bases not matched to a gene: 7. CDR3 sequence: CATSSRDRSFYGYTF. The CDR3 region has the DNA TGTGCCACCAGCAGTCGGGACAGGTCGTTCTATGGCTACACCTTC.

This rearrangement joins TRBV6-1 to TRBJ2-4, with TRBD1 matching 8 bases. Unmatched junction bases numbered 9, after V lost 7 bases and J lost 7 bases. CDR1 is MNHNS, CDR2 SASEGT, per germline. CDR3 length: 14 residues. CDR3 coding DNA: TGTGCCAGCAATAAGACAGGGGCGACGAACATTCAGTACTTC. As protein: CASNKTGATNIQYF.

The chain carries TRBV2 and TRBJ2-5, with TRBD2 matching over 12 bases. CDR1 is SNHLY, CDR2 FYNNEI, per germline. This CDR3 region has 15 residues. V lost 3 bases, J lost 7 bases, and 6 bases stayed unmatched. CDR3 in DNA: TGTGCCAGCAGTGAGGCCGGACTAGCGGGAACGACCCAGTACTTC. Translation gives CASSEAGLAGTTQYF.

This CDR3 is CASYINLGLATYEQYF. CDR3 DNA sequence: TGCGCCAGCTATATAAATTTGGGACTAGCGACCTACGAGCAGTACTTC. This chain connects TRBV4-1 to TRBJ2-7, with 10 bases lining up with TRBD2. CDR3 length equals 16 residues. After removal of 8 bases from V and 2 bases from J, the junction contained 12 bases not matched to a gene. The germline CDR1 and CDR2 sequences are MGHRA and YSYEKL.

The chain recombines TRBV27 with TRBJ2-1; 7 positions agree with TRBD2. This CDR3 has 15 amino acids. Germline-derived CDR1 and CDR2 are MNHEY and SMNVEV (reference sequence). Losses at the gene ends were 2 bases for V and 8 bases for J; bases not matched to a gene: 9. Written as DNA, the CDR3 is TGTGCCAGCAGTTTACTGGGCGGGAGAATTTATGAGCAGTTCTTC. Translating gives CASSLLGGRIYEQFF.

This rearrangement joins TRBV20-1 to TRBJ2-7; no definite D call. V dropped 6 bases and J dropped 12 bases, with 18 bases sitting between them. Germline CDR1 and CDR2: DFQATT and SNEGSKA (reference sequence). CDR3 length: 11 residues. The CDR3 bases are TGCAGTGCAAGTTCCGCGTCGTGGCGGTACTTC. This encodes CSASSASWRYF.